This T cell receptor (beta chain) was recovered during a study of shared clonotypes between healthy human individuals. CDR1 and CDR2 (germline): SNHLY, FYNNEI. The CDR3 is 15 amino acids. V lost 7 bases and J lost 4, with 19 bases in between. Turning to this clone: No antigen is known for it.

Study results and limitations: Inspection by rarefaction showed sorted-subset sequencing to be incomplete despite large depth. Generation of non-shared clonotypes was less probable than generation of clonotypes shared by all four donors. Depth of sequencing was expected to influence donor clonotype sharing.

Template for every sorted-subset replicate PCR totaled approximately 200 ng DNA, some 30,000 T cell genomes. Sequenced by immunoSEQ multiplex PCR; TCRdb stores in-frame clones only, minus some. This table holds roughly 2.2 million clones, about 90% found once. The clonotype comes from a man aged 18 to 35 in good health. Some clones in this sample may be carry-over from other donors' samples. Sequences were obtained from naive CD4+ T cells from PBMCs. Subset meaning: CD45RA+ positively selected. The rearrangement uses TRBV2 and TRBJ1-2, with D perhaps matching TRBD1 (5 bases). The CDR3 loop reads CASTEQRGRTYGYTF. The CDR3 nucleotides read TGTGCCAGCACCGAACAGAGGGGACGTACCTATGGCTACACCTTC. Variable domain in full (rest from reference TRBV2 and TRBJ1-2): EPEVTQTPSHQVTQMGQEVILRCVPISNHLYFYWYRQILGQKVEFLVSFYNNEISEKSEIFDDQFSVERPDGSNFTLKIRSTKLEDSAMYFCASTEQRGRTYGYTFGSGTRLTVV.